These 27 T cell receptor beta chains originate from one sample sequenced in a study of human T cells and chemical hapten exposure. MiXCR was run by TCRdb on the RACE reads, yielding one entry per CDR3 protein. This table has about 190,000 distinct CDR3 sequences, about 22% appearing once. Stated time point: patch test 3, about 24 weeks after DPC sensitization. Treatment specified: therapeutic diphenylcyclopropenone sensitization with weekly scalp DPC. Specimen: whole blood, collected in connection with sensitization to the hapten diphenylcyclopropenone (DPC). These receptors all come from a woman aged 40 to 50 with alopecia areata. Some clones in this sample may be carry-over from other donors' samples.

This clonotype was seen more than once but under ten times. The chain couples TRBV6-5 to TRBJ2-3; TRBD2 is a possible D gene (6 bases). CDR1 and CDR2 from the germline V gene are MNHEY and SVGAGI. This CDR3 has 14 residues. Deletions cut 6 bases from V and 11 bases from J, with 21 bases between. CDR3 bases: TGTGCCAGCAGGACGTCGCAGACTGCCGGGGGGCAGTATTTT. Its protein is CASRTSQTAGGQYF.

CDR3 sequence: CASSPTGGLADNEQFF. The CDR3 DNA reads TGCGCCAGCAGCCCCACGGGGGGGCTAGCGGACAATGAGCAGTTCTTC. The chain combines TRBV5-1 with TRBJ2-1, with 8 nucleotides matching TRBD2. The germline CDR1 and CDR2 sequences are SGHRS and YFSETQ. CDR3 length equals 16 residues. Losses at the gene ends were 4 bases for V and 5 bases for J; bases not matched to a gene: 11.

This chain joins TRBV6-4 and TRBJ2-1; 8 bases align to TRBD2. Germline V gene lookup returns CDR1 MRHNA and CDR2 SNTAGT. This CDR3 comprises 13 residues. V gave up 6 bases and J gave up 12 bases; unmatched junction bases: 10. The CDR3 bases are TGTGCCAGCAGCCCGGGGGGGGGAGTTCGGCAGTTCTTC. Translating gives CASSPGGGVRQFF.

The chain carries TRBV6-5 and TRBJ2-1; 8 bases are a match to TRBD2. The V gene end was trimmed by 9 bases and the J gene end by 3 bases; junction bases not matched to a gene: 10. Per germline, CDR1 MNHEY and CDR2 SVGAGI. The CDR3 has 15 amino acids. The CDR3 loop reads CASRNTGLDYNEQFF. The CDR3 DNA is TGTGCCAGTCGGAATACGGGACTAGACTACAATGAGCAGTTCTTC.

This clonotype has only a few counts. The chain joins TRBV27 to TRBJ2-5, with a weak D call TRBD1 (5 bases). Germline CDR1 reads MNHEY; CDR2 reads SMNVEV (reference sequence). Between the trimmed V and J ends, which lost 3 bases and 3 bases, there was a span of 14 bases. The CDR3 consists of 15 residues. In DNA form, the CDR3 reads TGTGCCAGCAGTTTTACCGGACACCCCGAAGAGACCCAGTACTTC. Encoded protein: CASSFTGHPEETQYF.

This clonotype was seen more than once but under ten times. This rearrangement joins TRBV2 to TRBJ2-7; D is possibly TRBD1 (5 bases). V dropped 6 bases and J dropped 5 bases, with 14 bases sitting between them. The CDR3 has 13 amino acids. Per germline, CDR1 SNHLY and CDR2 FYNNEI. DNA of the CDR3: TGTGCCAGCAGGATACAGGTGGGCCACGAGCAGTACTTC. As protein: CASRIQVGHEQYF.

This clonotype showed up just a few times. The V gene is TRBV6-5, the J gene TRBJ1-1, with D uncertain. Germline CDR1 is MNHEY and CDR2 is SVGAGI. This CDR3 spans 13 amino acids. Trimming cost V 6 bases and J 2 bases, with 10 bases left between them. CDR3 region: CASRGTSNTEAFF. The CDR3 region has the DNA TGTGCCAGCAGGGGTACATCAAACACTGAAGCTTTCTTT.

The J gene is TRBJ2-2, the V gene TRBV7-2, with 8 positions matching TRBD2. The CDR3 spans 16 residues. Per germline, CDR1 SGHTA and CDR2 FQGNSA. The junction had 6 bases not matched to a gene; V was cut back by 1 base and J by 5 bases. CDR3 residues: CASSLVSGGMTGELFF. CDR3 nucleotides: TGTGCCAGCAGCTTAGTGTCGGGAGGGATGACCGGGGAGCTGTTTTTT.

The table lists this clonotype with a few counts. The chain carries TRBV6-5 and TRBJ2-2, with 7 bases fitting TRBD1. CDR1 and CDR2 (germline): MNHEY, SVGAGI. The CDR3 has 14 residues. J was trimmed by 4 bases and V by 8 bases; bases with no gene match: 7. The CDR3 nucleotides read TGTGCCAGCCGAGGGGGCGCGACCACCGGGGAGCTGTTTTTT. It codes for CASRGGATTGELFF.

The J gene is TRBJ1-1, the V gene TRBV7-9; D gene ambiguous. CDR1 and CDR2 (germline): SEHNR, FQNEAQ (reference sequence). V shed 1 base and J shed 6 bases, with 6 bases lying between them. The CDR3 contains 12 residues. CDR3: CASSLDGAEAFF. CDR3 bases: TGTGCCAGCAGCTTAGATGGCGCTGAAGCTTTCTTT.

In DNA form, the CDR3 reads TGTGCCAGCAGTTACCAACGGGAGGGTTACGAGCAGTACTTC. This encodes CASSYQREGYEQYF. The chain uses TRBV6-5 and TRBJ2-7; 8 bases align to TRBD2. The CDR3 has 14 amino acids. Per germline, CDR1 MNHEY and CDR2 SVGAGI. Trimming at V came to 2 bases and at J to 4 bases, leaving 4 bases not matched to a gene.

This clonotype was recorded many times. The V gene is TRBV7-2, the J gene TRBJ2-3; D call uncertain. The CDR3 has 12 residues. Germline V gives CDR1 SGHTA, CDR2 FQGNSA. Deletions cut 5 bases from V and 3 bases from J, with 6 bases between. The CDR3 is CASSRRTDTQYF. In DNA form, the CDR3 reads TGTGCCAGCAGCCGGAGAACAGATACGCAGTATTTT.

This clonotype turned up a few times. The CDR3 DNA sequence: TGTGCCAGCAGAAAGGACGTCGTCGGGAAACTGTTTTTT. This encodes CASRKDVVGKLFF. V usage is TRBV12-3 or TRBV12-4 and J usage is TRBJ1-4, with no clear D. V dropped 6 bases and J dropped 11 bases, with 16 bases sitting between them. The CDR3 contains 13 residues.

This clonotype was observed at least ten times. V is TRBV28 and J is TRBJ1-5; 9 nucleotides agree with TRBD1. The CDR3 extends over 15 amino acids. V lost 7 bases and J lost 4; bases outside the gene matches: 8. CDR1 and CDR2 (germline): MDHEN, SYDVKM. The CDR3 nucleotides read TGTGCCAGCAACACCGGGACAGGGCGTAATCAGCCCCAGCATTTT. This codes for CASNTGTGRNQPQHF.

This chain joins TRBV7-9 and TRBJ1-4, with D perhaps matching TRBD1 (5 bases). V dropped 1 base and J dropped 14 bases, with 8 bases sitting between them. Germline V gene data show CDR1 as SEHNR and CDR2 as FQNEAQ (reference sequence). The CDR3 length is 11 residues. The CDR3 DNA is TGTGCCAGCAGCTTAGAAGGGGACCTGTTTTTT. Its translation is CASSLEGDLFF.

This clonotype was recorded only once. The rearrangement uses TRBV7-9 and TRBJ1-2, with D perhaps matching TRBD1 (6 bases). With 3 bases removed from V and 4 bases from J, the gap between germline ends came to 15 bases. Germline V lookup: CDR1 SEHNR, CDR2 FQNEAQ (reference sequence). This CDR3 has 15 residues. CDR3 sequence (DNA): TGTGCCAGCAGCTTGCAGGACAGTACGATCTATGGCTACACCTTC. This encodes CASSLQDSTIYGYTF.

The rearrangement links TRBV28 to TRBJ2-1, with TRBD2 identical over 7 bases. V lost 2 bases to trimming and J lost 4 bases; unmatched junction nucleotides: 8. The CDR3 has 16 residues. The germline V gene has CDR1 MDHEN and CDR2 SYDVKM. This CDR3 reads CASSLGGTTGYNEQFF. The CDR3 region has the DNA TGTGCCAGCAGTTTAGGAGGGACTACCGGATACAATGAGCAGTTCTTC.

J is TRBJ2-1 and V is TRBV28; 7 bases are a match to TRBD1. Per germline, CDR1 MDHEN and CDR2 SYDVKM. The V segment lost 7 bases and the J segment 9 bases; nucleotides outside the gene matches: 12. This CDR3 region has 14 residues. DNA for the CDR3: TGTGCCAGCAATTTGGCAGGGGGAAGGGTTGAGCAGTTCTTC. This gives the protein CASNLAGGRVEQFF.

The chain has TRBV5-5 and TRBJ1-1, with D perhaps matching TRBD1 (5 bases). V dropped 6 bases and J dropped 6 bases, with 15 bases sitting between them. This CDR3 has 13 amino acids. CDR1 and CDR2 (germline): SGHKS, YYEKEE (reference sequence). DNA for the CDR3: TGTGCCAGCACTCTACGGGGGTACGCTGAAGCTTTCTTT. Translated, it gives CASTLRGYAEAFF. The variable domain in full, completed from reference TRBV5-5 and TRBJ1-1, reads DAGVTQSPTHLIKTRGQQVTLRCSPISGHKSVSWYQQVLGQGPQFIFQYYEKEERGRGNFPDRFSARQFPNYSSELNVNALLLGDSALYLCASTLRGYAEAFFGQGTRLTVV.

This clonotype was counted a few times. CDR3 bases: TGCAGTGCTAGGCCCCCGAACACCGGGGAGCTGTTTTTT. Translated, it gives CSARPPNTGELFF. The chain uses TRBV20-1 and TRBJ2-2, with D hard to call. V was shortened by 3 bases and J by 0 bases, with 5 bases between the two germline ends. This CDR3 comprises 13 residues. The germline V gene has CDR1 DFQATT and CDR2 SNEGSKA (reference sequence).

The chain is built from TRBV27 and TRBJ2-2, with TRBD2 matching over 7 bases. This CDR3 region has 14 residues. The V gene end was trimmed by 5 bases and the J gene end by 6 bases; junction bases not matched to a gene: 6. Germline V gene sequence: CDR1 MNHEY, CDR2 SMNVEV (reference sequence). CDR3 DNA sequence: TGTGCCAGCAGTCCGCTCGCGGGGGCCGGGGAGCTGTTTTTT. It encodes CASSPLAGAGELFF.

The chain is built from TRBV24-1 and TRBJ1-2; D gene ambiguous. This CDR3 is built from 13 residues. V lost 4 bases and J lost 4, with 9 bases in between. CDR1 is KGHDR, CDR2 SFDVKD, per germline. The CDR3 spells CATSDRTFYGYTF. The CDR3 DNA reads TGTGCCACCAGTGACCGGACGTTCTATGGCTACACCTTC.

Comments on this clonotype: At one boundary the junction diverges from the germline segment, which might be a read error. The gene calls are TRBV28 and TRBJ1-5, with D tentatively TRBD1 (5 bases). CDR1 is MDHEN, CDR2 SYDVKM, per germline. The CDR3 sequence is 14 residues long. The CDR3 sequence is CTSTPGRGDQPQHF. CDR3 DNA sequence: TGTACCAGCACCCCCGGGAGGGGAGATCAGCCCCAGCATTTT. The full variable domain, its missing parts supplied by reference TRBV28 and TRBJ1-5, is DVKVTQSSRYLVKRTGEKVFLECVQDMDHENMFWYRQDPGLGLRLIYFSYDVKMKEKGDIPEGYSVSREKKERFSLILESASTNQTSMYLCTSTPGRGDQPQHFGDGTRLSIL.

The J gene is TRBJ1-5, the V gene TRBV7-8; 8 bases are shared with TRBD1. V shed 4 bases, J shed 6 bases, and the junction held 8 bases outside the gene matches. The CDR3 totals 15 residues. Germline V gives CDR1 SGHVS, CDR2 FQNEAQ. Here the CDR3 DNA reads TGTGCCAGCAGCTACCATGGACAGGGAGGTCAGCCCCAGCATTTT. This codes for CASSYHGQGGQPQHF. The full variable domain, its missing parts supplied by reference TRBV7-8 and TRBJ1-5, is GAGVSQSPRYKVAKRGQDVALRCDPISGHVSLFWYQQALGQGPEFLTYFQNEAQLDKSGLPSDRFFAERPEGSVSTLKIQRTQQEDSAVYLCASSYHGQGGQPQHFGDGTRLSIL.

The rearrangement uses TRBV6-2 or TRBV6-3 and TRBJ2-3; D is unresolved. Between the trimmed V and J ends, which lost 2 bases and 3 bases, there was a span of 3 bases. Germline CDR1 reads MNHEY; CDR2 reads SVGEGT. The CDR3 has 12 amino acids. The CDR3 is CASSYLTDTQYF. Written as DNA, the CDR3 is TGTGCCAGCAGTTACCTAACAGATACGCAGTATTTT.

In its sample, this clonotype was seen many times. This chain links TRBV23-1 with TRBJ2-5, with D perhaps matching TRBD1 (5 bases). TRBV23-1 counts as an open reading frame of uncertain function. Between the trimmed V and J ends, which lost 6 bases and 1 base, there was a span of 12 bases. This CDR3 is built from 14 residues. The CDR3 spells CASSLDSGQETQYF. CDR3 in DNA: TGCGCCAGCAGCCTAGACAGTGGCCAAGAGACCCAGTACTTC.

The chain employs TRBV24-1 and TRBJ2-1; the D gene could be TRBD1 or TRBD2 (5 bases each). The CDR3 totals 16 residues. CDR1 KGHDR and CDR2 SFDVKD come from the germline V gene. V lost 5 bases to trimming and J lost 8 bases, with 21 bases between them. CDR3 loop: CATSANHQGAHYEQFF. Here the CDR3 DNA reads TGTGCCACCAGTGCCAATCACCAGGGAGCCCATTATGAGCAGTTCTTC.